The 2 T cell receptor beta chains in this list originate from one sample, sequenced in a study of blood T cell repertoires in COVID-19 (TCRdb year 2020). Library preparation was by the immunoSEQ multiplex PCR assay. Held by TCRdb, this immuneACCESS table contains in-frame sequences only and omits some clones. Under half of the omission traces to an unresolved V gene where checked; the cause of the rest is unknown. This sample gives approximately 88,000 clones in total; around 80% of them show up just once. In total, the top ten clones hold approximately 8.7% of the sample. Specimen: peripheral blood. These receptor sequences come from a man aged 45-65 years who had recovered from COVID-19.

V gene TRBV10-3 combines with J gene TRBJ1-2; no firm D call. Per germline, CDR1 ENHRY and CDR2 SYGVKD. The CDR3 loop spans 14 amino acids. V was cut by 3 bases and J by 7 bases, with 15 bases left in between. The CDR3 sequence: CAISEERGSSGYTF. The CDR3 DNA reads as TGTGCCATCAGTGAAGAGAGAGGGAGTTCTGGCTACACCTTC.

The gene calls are TRBV11-2 and TRBJ2-1; TRBD2 agrees at 7 bases. The V segment lost 2 bases and the J segment 8 bases; nucleotides outside the gene matches: 6. CDR3 length: 14 amino acids. Per the germline V gene, CDR1 is SGHAT and CDR2 is FQNNGV. CDR3: CASSLWRELDEQFF. Written as DNA, the CDR3 is TGTGCCAGCAGCTTATGGCGGGAGCTGGATGAGCAGTTCTTC.